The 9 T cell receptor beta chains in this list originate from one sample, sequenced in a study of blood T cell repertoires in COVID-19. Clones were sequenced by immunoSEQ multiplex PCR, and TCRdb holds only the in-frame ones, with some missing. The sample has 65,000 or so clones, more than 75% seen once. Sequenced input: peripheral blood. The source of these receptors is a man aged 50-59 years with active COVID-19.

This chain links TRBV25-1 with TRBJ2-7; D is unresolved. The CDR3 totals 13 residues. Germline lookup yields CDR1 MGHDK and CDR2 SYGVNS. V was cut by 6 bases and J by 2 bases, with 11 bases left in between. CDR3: CASRTPGTYEQYF. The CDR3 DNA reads TGTGCCAGCAGGACACCCGGAACCTACGAGCAGTACTTC.

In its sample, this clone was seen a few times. Written as DNA, the CDR3 is TGCGCCAGCAGCTTGGCTGGCAGGGGGAACGAGCAGTACTTC. Amino acids: CASSLAGRGNEQYF. This chain connects TRBV5-1 to TRBJ2-7, with 7 bases identical to TRBD1. Trimming took 0 bases from V and 5 from J; bases not matched to a gene: 5. Germline lookup yields CDR1 SGHRS and CDR2 YFSETQ. The CDR3 runs to 14 residues.

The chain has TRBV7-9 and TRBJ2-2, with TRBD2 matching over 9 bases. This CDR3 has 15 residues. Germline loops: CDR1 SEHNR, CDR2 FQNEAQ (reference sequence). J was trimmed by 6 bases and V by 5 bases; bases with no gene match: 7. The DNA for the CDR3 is TGTGCCAGCAGCCCTCGTGTAGCGGGGGCCGGGGAGCTGTTTTTT. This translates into CASSPRVAGAGELFF. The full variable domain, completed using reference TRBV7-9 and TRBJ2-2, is DTGVSQNPRHKITKRGQNVTFRCDPISEHNRLYWYRQTLGQGPEFLTYFQNEAQLEKSRLLSDRFSAERPKGSFSTLEIQRTEQGDSAMYLCASSPRVAGAGELFFGEGSRLTVL.

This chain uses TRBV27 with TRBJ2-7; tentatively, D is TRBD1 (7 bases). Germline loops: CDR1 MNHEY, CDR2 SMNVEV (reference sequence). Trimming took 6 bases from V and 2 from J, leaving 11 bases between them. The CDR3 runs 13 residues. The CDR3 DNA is TGTGCCAGCAGGCGGGACAGAACCTACGAGCAGTACTTC. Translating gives CASRRDRTYEQYF.

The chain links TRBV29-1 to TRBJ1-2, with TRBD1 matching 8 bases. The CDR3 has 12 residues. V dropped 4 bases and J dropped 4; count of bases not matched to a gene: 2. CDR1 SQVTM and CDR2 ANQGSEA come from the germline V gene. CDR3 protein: CSVGGQGYGYTF. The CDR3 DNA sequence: TGCAGCGTTGGTGGACAGGGCTATGGCTACACCTTC.

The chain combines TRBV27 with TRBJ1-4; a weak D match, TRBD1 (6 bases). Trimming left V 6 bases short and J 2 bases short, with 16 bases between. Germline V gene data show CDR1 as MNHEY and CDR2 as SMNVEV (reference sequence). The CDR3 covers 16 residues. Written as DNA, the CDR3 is TGTGCCAGCAGGATGAACGTTGGGGGCACTAATGAAAAACTGTTTTTT. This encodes CASRMNVGGTNEKLFF.

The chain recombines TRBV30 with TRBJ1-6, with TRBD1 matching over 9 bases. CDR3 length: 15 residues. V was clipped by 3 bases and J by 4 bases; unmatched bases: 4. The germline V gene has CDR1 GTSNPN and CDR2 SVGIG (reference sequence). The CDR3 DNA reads TGTGCCTGGAGGGACAGGGGAGGATATAATTCACCCCTCCACTTT. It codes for CAWRDRGGYNSPLHF.

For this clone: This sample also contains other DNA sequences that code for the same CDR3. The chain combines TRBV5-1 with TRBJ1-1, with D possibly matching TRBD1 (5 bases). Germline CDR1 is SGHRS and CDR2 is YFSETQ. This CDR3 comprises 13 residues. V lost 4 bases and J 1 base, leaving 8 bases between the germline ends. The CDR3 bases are TGCGCCAGCAGCAGTACAGGGAACACTGAAGCTTTCTTT. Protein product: CASSSTGNTEAFF.

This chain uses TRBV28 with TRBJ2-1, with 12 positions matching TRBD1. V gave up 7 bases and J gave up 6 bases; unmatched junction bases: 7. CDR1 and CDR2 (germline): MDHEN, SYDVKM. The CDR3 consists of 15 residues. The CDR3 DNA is TGTGCCAGCAATCCCGGGACAGGGGGCATCAATGAGCAGTTCTTC. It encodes CASNPGTGGINEQFF.